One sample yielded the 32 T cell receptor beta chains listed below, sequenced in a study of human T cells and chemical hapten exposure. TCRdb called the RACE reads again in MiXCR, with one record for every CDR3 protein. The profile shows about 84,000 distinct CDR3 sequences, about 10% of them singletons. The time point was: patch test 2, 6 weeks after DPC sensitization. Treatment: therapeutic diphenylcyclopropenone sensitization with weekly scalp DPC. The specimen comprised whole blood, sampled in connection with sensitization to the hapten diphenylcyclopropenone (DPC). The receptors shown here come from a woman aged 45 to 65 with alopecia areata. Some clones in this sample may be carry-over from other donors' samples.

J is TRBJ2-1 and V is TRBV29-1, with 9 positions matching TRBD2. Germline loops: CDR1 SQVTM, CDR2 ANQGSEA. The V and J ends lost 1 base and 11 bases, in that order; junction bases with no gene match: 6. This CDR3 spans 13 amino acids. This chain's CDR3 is CSVEVAGDSKQFF. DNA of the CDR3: TGCAGCGTTGAAGTAGCGGGGGACAGTAAGCAGTTCTTC.

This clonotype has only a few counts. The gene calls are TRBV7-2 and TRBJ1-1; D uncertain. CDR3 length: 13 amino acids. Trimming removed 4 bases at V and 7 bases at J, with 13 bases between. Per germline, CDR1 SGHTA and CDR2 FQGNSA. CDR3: CASSSRRKGEAFF. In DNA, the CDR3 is TGTGCCAGCAGCTCTCGGCGAAAGGGTGAAGCTTTCTTT.

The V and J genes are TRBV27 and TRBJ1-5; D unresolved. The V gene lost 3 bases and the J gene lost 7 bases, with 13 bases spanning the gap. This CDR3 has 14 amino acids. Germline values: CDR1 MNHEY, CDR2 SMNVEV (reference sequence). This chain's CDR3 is CASSFLDGGQPQHF. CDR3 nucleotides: TGTGCCAGCAGTTTCCTAGACGGAGGGCAGCCCCAGCATTTT.

The CDR3 reads CASSLAGQGTDTQYF. The DNA for the CDR3 is TGTGCCAGCAGCTTAGCGGGTCAGGGGACAGATACGCAGTATTTT. The gene calls are TRBV7-2 and TRBJ2-3; tentatively, D is TRBD1 (6 bases). The CDR3 is 15 amino acids. V was trimmed by 0 bases and J by 3 bases, leaving 10 bases between them. The V gene's germline CDR1 is SGHTA and CDR2 FQGNSA.

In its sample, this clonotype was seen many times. The CDR3 is CASSLAPPEENIQYF. In DNA, the CDR3 is TGTGCCAGCAGCTTAGCTCCACCTGAGGAAAACATTCAGTACTTC. V is TRBV7-9 and J is TRBJ2-4; no reliable D call. The V gene lost 0 bases and the J gene lost 5 bases, with 11 bases spanning the gap. Germline CDR1 reads SEHNR; CDR2 reads FQNEAQ (reference sequence). The CDR3 length is 15 residues.

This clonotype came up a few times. The DNA for the CDR3 is TGTGCCAGCAGCTTGGTCGAGCAGTACTTC. Protein product: CASSLVEQYF. The chain uses TRBV7-9 and TRBJ2-7, with D unresolved. This CDR3 comprises 10 residues. CDR1 SEHNR and CDR2 FQNEAQ come from the germline V gene (reference sequence). Trimming took 3 bases from V and 6 from J, leaving 3 bases between them.

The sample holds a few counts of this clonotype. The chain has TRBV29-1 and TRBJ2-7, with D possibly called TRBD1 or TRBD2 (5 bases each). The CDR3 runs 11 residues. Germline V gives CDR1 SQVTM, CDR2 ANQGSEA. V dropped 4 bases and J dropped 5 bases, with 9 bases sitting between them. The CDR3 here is CSVGEGHEQYF. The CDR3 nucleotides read TGCAGCGTTGGTGAGGGGCACGAGCAGTACTTC.

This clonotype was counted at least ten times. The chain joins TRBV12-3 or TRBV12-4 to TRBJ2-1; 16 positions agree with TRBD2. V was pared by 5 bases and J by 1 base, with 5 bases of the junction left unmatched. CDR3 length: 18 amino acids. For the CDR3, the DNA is TGTGCCAGCAGTCTTCCGGGACTAGCGGGAGGGTCCTACAATGAGCAGTTCTTC. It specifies CASSLPGLAGGSYNEQFF.

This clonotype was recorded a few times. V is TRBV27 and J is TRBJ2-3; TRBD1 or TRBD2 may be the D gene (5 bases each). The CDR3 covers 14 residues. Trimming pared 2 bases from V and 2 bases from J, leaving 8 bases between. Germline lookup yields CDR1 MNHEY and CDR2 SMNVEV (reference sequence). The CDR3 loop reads CASSLRGATDTQYF. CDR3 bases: TGTGCCAGCAGTTTAAGAGGGGCCACAGATACGCAGTATTTT.

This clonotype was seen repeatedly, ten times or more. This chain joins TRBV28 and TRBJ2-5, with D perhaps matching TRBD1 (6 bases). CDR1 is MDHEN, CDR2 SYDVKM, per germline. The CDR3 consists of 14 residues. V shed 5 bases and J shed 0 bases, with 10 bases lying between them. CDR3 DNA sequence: TGTGCCAGCAGTGGAACAGGGTACCAAGAGACCCAGTACTTC. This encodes CASSGTGYQETQYF.

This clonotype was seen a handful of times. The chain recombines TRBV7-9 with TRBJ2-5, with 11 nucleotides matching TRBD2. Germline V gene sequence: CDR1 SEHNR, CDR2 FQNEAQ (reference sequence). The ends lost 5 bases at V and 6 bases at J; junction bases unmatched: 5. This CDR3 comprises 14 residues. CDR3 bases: TGTGCCAGCAGCGTGACTAGCGGGGCTAAGACCCAGTACTTC. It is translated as CASSVTSGAKTQYF.

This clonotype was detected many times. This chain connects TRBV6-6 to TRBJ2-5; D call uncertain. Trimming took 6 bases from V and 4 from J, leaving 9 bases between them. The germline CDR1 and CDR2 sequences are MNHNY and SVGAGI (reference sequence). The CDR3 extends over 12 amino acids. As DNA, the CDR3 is TGTGCCAGCAGCTTGACCGGAGAGACCCAGTACTTC. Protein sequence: CASSLTGETQYF.

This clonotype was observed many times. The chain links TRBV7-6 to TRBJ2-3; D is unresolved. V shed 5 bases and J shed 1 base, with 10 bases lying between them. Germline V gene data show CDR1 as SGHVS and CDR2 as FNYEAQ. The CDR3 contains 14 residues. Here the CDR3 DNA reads TGTGCCAGCAGCCCTCTCACTCGCACAGATACGCAGTATTTT. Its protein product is CASSPLTRTDTQYF.

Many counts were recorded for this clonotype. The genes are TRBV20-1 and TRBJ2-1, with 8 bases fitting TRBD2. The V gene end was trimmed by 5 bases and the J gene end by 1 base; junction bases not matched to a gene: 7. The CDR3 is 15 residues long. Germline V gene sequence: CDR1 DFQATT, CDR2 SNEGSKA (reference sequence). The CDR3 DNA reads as TGCAGTGCTCGACTCAGCGGGAGATCCTACAATGAGCAGTTCTTC. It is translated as CSARLSGRSYNEQFF.

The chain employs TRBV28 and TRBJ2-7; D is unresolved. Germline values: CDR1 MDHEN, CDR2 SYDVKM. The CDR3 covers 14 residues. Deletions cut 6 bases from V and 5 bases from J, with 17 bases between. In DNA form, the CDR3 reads TGTGCCAGCAGCCCCCCTTGGCGAAACCACGAGCAGTACTTC. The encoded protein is CASSPPWRNHEQYF. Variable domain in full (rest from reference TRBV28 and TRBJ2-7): DVKVTQSSRYLVKRTGEKVFLECVQDMDHENMFWYRQDPGLGLRLIYFSYDVKMKEKGDIPEGYSVSREKKERFSLILESASTNQTSMYLCASSPPWRNHEQYFGPGTRLTVT.

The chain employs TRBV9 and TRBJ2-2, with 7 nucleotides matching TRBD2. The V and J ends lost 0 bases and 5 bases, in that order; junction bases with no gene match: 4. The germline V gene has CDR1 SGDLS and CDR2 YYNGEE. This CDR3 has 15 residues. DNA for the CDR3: TGTGCCAGCAGCGTAGCGGGAGGACGGACCGGGGAGCTGTTTTTT. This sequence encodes CASSVAGGRTGELFF.

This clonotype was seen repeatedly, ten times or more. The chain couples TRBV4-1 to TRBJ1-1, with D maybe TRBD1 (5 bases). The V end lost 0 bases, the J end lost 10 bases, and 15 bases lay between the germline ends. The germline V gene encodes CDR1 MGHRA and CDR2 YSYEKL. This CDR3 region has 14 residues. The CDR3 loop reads CASSQDRTRYPAFF. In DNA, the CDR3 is TGCGCCAGCAGCCAAGACAGGACAAGGTATCCAGCTTTCTTT.

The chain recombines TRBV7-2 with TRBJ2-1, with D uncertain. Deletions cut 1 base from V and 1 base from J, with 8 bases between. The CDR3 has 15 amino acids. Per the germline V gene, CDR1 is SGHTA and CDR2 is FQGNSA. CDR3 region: CASSLVSSSYNEQFF. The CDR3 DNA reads TGTGCCAGCAGCTTAGTGAGTTCGTCCTACAATGAGCAGTTCTTC.

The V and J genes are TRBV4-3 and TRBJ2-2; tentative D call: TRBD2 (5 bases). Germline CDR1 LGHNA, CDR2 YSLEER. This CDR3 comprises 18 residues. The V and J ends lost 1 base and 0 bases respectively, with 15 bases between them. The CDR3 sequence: CASSQANLGSANTGELFF. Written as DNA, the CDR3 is TGCGCCAGCAGCCAAGCCAATTTGGGTAGCGCGAACACCGGGGAGCTGTTTTTT.

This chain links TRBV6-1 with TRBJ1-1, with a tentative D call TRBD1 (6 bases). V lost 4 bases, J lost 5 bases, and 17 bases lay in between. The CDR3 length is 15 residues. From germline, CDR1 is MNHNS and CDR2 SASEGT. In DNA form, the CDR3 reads TGTGCCAGCAGTGGAATGCGGACAGAGGGGACTGAAGCTTTCTTT. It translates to CASSGMRTEGTEAFF.

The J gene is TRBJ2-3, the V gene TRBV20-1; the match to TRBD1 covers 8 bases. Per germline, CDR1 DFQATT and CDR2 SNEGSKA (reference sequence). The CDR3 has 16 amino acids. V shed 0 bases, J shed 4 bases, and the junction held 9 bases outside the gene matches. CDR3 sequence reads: CSARDYRGFVADTQYF. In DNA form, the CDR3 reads TGCAGTGCTAGAGACTACAGGGGGTTCGTAGCAGATACGCAGTATTTT.

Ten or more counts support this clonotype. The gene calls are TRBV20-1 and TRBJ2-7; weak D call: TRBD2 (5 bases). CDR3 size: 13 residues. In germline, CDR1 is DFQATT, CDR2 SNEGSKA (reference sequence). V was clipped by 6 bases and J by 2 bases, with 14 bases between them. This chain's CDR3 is CSARRLEAYEQYF. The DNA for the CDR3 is TGCAGTGCCCGACGACTGGAGGCCTACGAGCAGTACTTC.

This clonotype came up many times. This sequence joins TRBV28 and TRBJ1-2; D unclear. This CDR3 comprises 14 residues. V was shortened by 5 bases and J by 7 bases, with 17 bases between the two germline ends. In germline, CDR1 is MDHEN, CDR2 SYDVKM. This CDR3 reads CASSPLNSAVGYTF. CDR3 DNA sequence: TGTGCCAGCAGTCCGCTCAACAGCGCGGTTGGCTACACCTTC.

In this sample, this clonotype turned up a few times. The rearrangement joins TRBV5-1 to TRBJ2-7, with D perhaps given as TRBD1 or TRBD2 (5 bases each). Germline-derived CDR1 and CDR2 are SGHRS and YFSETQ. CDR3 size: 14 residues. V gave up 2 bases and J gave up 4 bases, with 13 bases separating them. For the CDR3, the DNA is TGCGCCAGCAGCTTTGGGGGTCCCCTTTACGAGCAGTACTTC. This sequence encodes CASSFGGPLYEQYF.

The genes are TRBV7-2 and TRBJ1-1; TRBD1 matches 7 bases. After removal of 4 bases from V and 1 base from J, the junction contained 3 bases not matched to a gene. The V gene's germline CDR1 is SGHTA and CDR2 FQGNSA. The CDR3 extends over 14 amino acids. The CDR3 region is CASSSRGTNTEAFF. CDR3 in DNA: TGTGCCAGCAGCTCCAGGGGGACGAACACTGAAGCTTTCTTT.

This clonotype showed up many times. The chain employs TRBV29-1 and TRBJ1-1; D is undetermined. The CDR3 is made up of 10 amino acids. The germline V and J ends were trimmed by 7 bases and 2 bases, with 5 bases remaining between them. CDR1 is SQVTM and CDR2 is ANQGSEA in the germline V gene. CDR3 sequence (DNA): TGCAGCGCCCGAAACACTGAAGCTTTCTTT. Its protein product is CSARNTEAFF. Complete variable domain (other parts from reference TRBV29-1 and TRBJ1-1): SAVISQKPSRDICQRGTSLTIQCQVDSQVTMMFWYRQQPGQSLTLIATANQGSEATYESGFVIDKFPISRPNLTFSTLTVSNMSPEDSSIYLCSARNTEAFFGQGTRLTVV.

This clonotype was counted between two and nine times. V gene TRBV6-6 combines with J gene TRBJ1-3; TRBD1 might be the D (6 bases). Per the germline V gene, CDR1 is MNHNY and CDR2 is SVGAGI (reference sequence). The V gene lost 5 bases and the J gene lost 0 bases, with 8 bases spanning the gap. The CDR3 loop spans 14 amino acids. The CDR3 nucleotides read TGTGCCAGCAGTCGACAGGACTCTGGAAACACCATATATTTT. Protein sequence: CASSRQDSGNTIYF.

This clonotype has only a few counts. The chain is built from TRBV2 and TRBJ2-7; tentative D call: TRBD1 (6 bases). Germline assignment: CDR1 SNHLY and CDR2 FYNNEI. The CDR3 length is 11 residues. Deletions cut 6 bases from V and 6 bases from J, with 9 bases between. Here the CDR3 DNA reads TGTGCCAGCAGCAGGGGTCCCGAGCAGTACTTC. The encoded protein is CASSRGPEQYF.

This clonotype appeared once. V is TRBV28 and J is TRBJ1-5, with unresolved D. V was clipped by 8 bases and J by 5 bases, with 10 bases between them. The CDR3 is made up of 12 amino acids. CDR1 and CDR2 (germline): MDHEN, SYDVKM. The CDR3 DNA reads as TGTGCCAGCGGTTCGTTGGATCAGCCCCAGCATTTT. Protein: CASGSLDQPQHF.

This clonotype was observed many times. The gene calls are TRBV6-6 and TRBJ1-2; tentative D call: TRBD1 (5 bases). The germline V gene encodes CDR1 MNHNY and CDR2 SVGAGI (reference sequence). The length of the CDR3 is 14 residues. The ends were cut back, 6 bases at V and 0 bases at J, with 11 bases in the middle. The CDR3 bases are TGTGCCAGCAGACCGGGGGGGGCTAACTATGGCTACACCTTC. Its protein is CASRPGGANYGYTF.

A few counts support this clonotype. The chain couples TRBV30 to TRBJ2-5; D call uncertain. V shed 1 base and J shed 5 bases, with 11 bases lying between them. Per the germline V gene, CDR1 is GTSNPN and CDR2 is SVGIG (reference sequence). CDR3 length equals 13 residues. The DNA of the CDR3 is TGTGCCTGGAGTGCCGGTGGTCTGGAGACCCAGTACTTC. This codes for CAWSAGGLETQYF. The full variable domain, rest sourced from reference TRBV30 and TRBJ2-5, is SQTIHQWPATLVQPVGSPLSLECTVEGTSNPNLYWYRQAAGRGLQLLFYSVGIGQISSEVPQNLSASRPQDRQFILSSKKLLLSDSGFYLCAWSAGGLETQYFGPGTRLLVL.

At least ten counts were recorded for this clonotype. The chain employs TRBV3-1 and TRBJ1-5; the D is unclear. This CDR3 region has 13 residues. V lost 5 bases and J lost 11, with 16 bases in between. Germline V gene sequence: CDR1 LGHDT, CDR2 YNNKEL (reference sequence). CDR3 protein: CASSGGEQWAQHF. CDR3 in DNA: TGTGCCAGCAGCGGCGGTGAGCAATGGGCCCAGCATTTT. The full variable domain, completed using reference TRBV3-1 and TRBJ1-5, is DTAVSQTPKYLVTQMGNDKSIKCEQNLGHDTMYWYKQDSKKFLKIMFSYNNKELIINETVPNRFSPKSPDKAHLNLHINSLELGDSAVYFCASSGGEQWAQHFGDGTRLSIL.